The 26 T cell receptor beta chains given below trace back to one sample, sequenced in a study of blood T cells in healthy people across ages. A J-beta primer mix and a sample-barcoded 5' primer were used in a second PCR of about 7 to 11 cycles. TCRdb reprocessed the 5' RACE reads with MiXCR, giving one entry per CDR3 protein. This sample has 1.8 million or so distinct CDR3 sequences, with 35% to 50% found just once. Sequenced: blood. Receptor source: a human donor in good health.

The CDR3 nucleotides are TGTGCCAGCAGCTTAAACCAAGGCCGAGGGAACCAAGAGACCCAGTACTTC. Its protein product is CASSLNQGRGNQETQYF. The V and J genes are TRBV7-3 and TRBJ2-5, with a possible D match to TRBD2 (5 bases). This CDR3 region has 17 residues. V was cut by 1 base and J by 0 bases, with 15 bases left in between. Germline V gives CDR1 SGHTA, CDR2 FQGTGA.

This clonotype was counted a few times. This chain joins TRBV4-2 and TRBJ2-5; 9 nucleotides line up with TRBD2. Trimming removed 1 base from V and 5 bases from J; junction bases left unmatched: 8. The germline CDR1 and CDR2 sequences are LGHNA and YNFKEQ. The CDR3 loop spans 16 amino acids. The CDR3 spells CASSQGGGAFEETQYF. The CDR3 DNA reads TGTGCCAGCAGCCAAGGCGGGGGGGCGTTTGAGGAGACCCAGTACTTC.

This sequence joins TRBV5-1 and TRBJ2-7; D may be TRBD2 (7 bases). Trimming took off 4 bases at V and 6 bases at J, with 17 bases between the two ends. Per germline, CDR1 SGHRS and CDR2 YFSETQ. This CDR3 is 14 amino acids long. The CDR3 region is CASSPPGGGGEQYF. The DNA for the CDR3 is TGCGCCAGCAGCCCCCCGGGAGGAGGGGGCGAGCAGTACTTC.

CDR3 loop: CASSRDFSWGYGYTF. The DNA of the CDR3 is TGTGCCAGCAGTCGGGACTTCTCCTGGGGGTATGGCTACACCTTC. The chain uses TRBV6-5 and TRBJ1-2, with TRBD1 as a possible D gene (5 bases). Trimming took off 5 bases at V and 5 bases at J, with 18 bases between the two ends. Germline lookup yields CDR1 MNHEY and CDR2 SVGAGI. This CDR3 region has 15 residues.

This clonotype showed up just a few times. This chain uses TRBV11-2 with TRBJ2-3; D is perhaps TRBD2 (6 bases). CDR1 is SGHAT, CDR2 FQNNGV, per germline. The V gene lost 2 bases and the J gene lost 2 bases, with 11 bases spanning the gap. The CDR3 runs to 15 residues. Written as DNA, the CDR3 is TGTGCCAGCAGCTTATACCTAGCGTTCACAGATACGCAGTATTTT. It translates to CASSLYLAFTDTQYF.

V is TRBV10-3 and J is TRBJ2-3, with TRBD2 identical over 14 bases. V lost 3 bases, J lost 4 bases, and 3 bases stayed unmatched. CDR1 and CDR2 from the germline V gene are ENHRY and SYGVKD. The CDR3 length is 16 residues. In DNA form, the CDR3 reads TGTGCCATCAGTGAAGGACTAGCGGGGGGCTCAGATACGCAGTATTTT. This sequence encodes CAISEGLAGGSDTQYF.

With regard to this clonotype: Germline is not matched at one junction end, which may reflect a read error. The chain employs TRBV7-3 and TRBJ1-6; D gene uncertain. CDR1 and CDR2 from the germline V gene are SGHTA and FQGTGA. This CDR3 has 17 amino acids. The CDR3 region has the DNA TGTGCCTGCAGCTGTTGGGTCTGGCAGGAGAATGGCCAACCCCTCCACTTT. It codes for CACSCWVWQENGQPLHF.

This clonotype was counted at least ten times. The chain links TRBV12-3 or TRBV12-4 to TRBJ2-1; 8 nucleotides agree with TRBD2. This CDR3 region has 15 residues. J gave up 3 bases and V 6 bases, and 7 bases lay outside the gene matches. The CDR3 loop is CASRPGLAGYNEQFF. CDR3 nucleotide sequence: TGTGCCAGCAGGCCTGGACTAGCCGGCTACAATGAGCAGTTCTTC.

The chain is built from TRBV27 and TRBJ2-7, with a possible D match to TRBD1 (5 bases). The CDR3 is 15 residues long. Trimming shortened V by 6 bases and J by 3 bases, and 18 bases separated the two germline ends. Germline V gene sequence: CDR1 MNHEY, CDR2 SMNVEV (reference sequence). The CDR3 region has the DNA TGTGCCAGCAGGAACTTAGGGGTGTTCGGCTACGAGCAGTACTTC. Amino acids: CASRNLGVFGYEQYF.

The chain couples TRBV12-3 or TRBV12-4 to TRBJ2-1, with D perhaps matching TRBD1 or TRBD2 (5 bases each). CDR3 length equals 16 residues. V was clipped by 7 bases and J by 0 bases, with 16 bases between them. Here the CDR3 DNA reads TGTGCCAGCACCTTGGGGGTAGGGGACTCCTACAATGAGCAGTTCTTC. It encodes CASTLGVGDSYNEQFF.

As to this clonotype: A junction end diverges from the germline sequence, so it may reflect a read error. The chain couples TRBV9 to TRBJ2-1, with TRBD1 matching 10 bases. This CDR3 region has 14 residues. The V gene's germline CDR1 is SGDLS and CDR2 YYNGEE. The CDR3 DNA is TGTGCCAGCAGCGCGGGACAGGGGATGAGGGAGCAGTTCTTT. Translated, it gives CASSAGQGMREQFF.

V and J are TRBV9 and TRBJ1-4; maybe TRBD1 (5 bases). V was shortened by 5 bases and J by 4 bases, with 12 bases between the two germline ends. Germline loops: CDR1 SGDLS, CDR2 YYNGEE. The CDR3 sequence is 14 residues long. CDR3 sequence: CASSAGPINEKLFF. The DNA for the CDR3 is TGTGCCAGCAGTGCGGGACCGATTAATGAAAAACTGTTTTTT.

This clonotype was observed a handful of times. For the CDR3, the DNA is TGCAGTGCGTGGGACTATCAAGAGACCCAGTACTTC. Translating it yields CSAWDYQETQYF. This rearrangement joins TRBV20-1 to TRBJ2-5; 7 nucleotides match TRBD2. J was trimmed by 2 bases and V by 6 bases; bases with no gene match: 3. This CDR3 spans 12 amino acids. Germline V gene lookup returns CDR1 DFQATT and CDR2 SNEGSKA (reference sequence).

The gene calls are TRBV20-1 and TRBJ2-7; weak D call: TRBD1 (5 bases). With the DNA end fitting TRBJ2-5 better, the J assignment may be wrong. This CDR3 has 14 amino acids. CDR1 and CDR2 (germline): DFQATT, SNEGSKA (reference sequence). CDR3 DNA sequence: TGCAGTGCTAGATCCCCCAGGGTTCGCGGGACCCAGTACTTC. Translated, it gives CSARSPRVRGTQYF.

The chain recombines TRBV5-1 with TRBJ2-1; the match to TRBD2 covers 8 bases. V trimming: 4 bases; J trimming: 4 bases; junction bases outside the gene matches: 7. Germline CDR1 reads SGHRS; CDR2 reads YFSETQ. The CDR3 runs to 15 residues. The CDR3 region is CASSATSGIYNEQFF. Written as DNA, the CDR3 is TGCGCCAGCAGCGCCACTAGCGGAATATACAATGAGCAGTTCTTC.

The genes are TRBV11-3 and TRBJ1-2, with D perhaps matching TRBD1 (5 bases). CDR1 and CDR2 from the germline V gene are SGHNT and YENEEA. Trimming removed 4 bases from V and 4 bases from J, with 13 bases in between. The CDR3 is 14 amino acids. The CDR3 DNA is TGTGCCAGCAGCTCCCCCGGGGGATCCTATGGCTACACCTTC. Residues: CASSSPGGSYGYTF.

The V and J genes are TRBV12-3 or TRBV12-4 and TRBJ1-2; 11 bases agree with TRBD1. V trimming: 5 bases; J trimming: 4 bases; junction bases outside the gene matches: 15. CDR3 size: 18 residues. The CDR3 DNA is TGTGCCAGCAGTCCTGGGACAGGGGGAAGTAAGTGGAGCTATGGCTACACCTTC. Its protein product is CASSPGTGGSKWSYGYTF.

CDR3 nucleotides: TGTGCCAGCAGCTTAACGACCCTAGCGGGGGGGATAAATGAGCAGTTCTTC. It specifies CASSLTTLAGGINEQFF. V usage is TRBV7-2 and J usage is TRBJ2-1, with 12 bases identical to TRBD2. Germline loops: CDR1 SGHTA, CDR2 FQGNSA. The CDR3 covers 17 residues. Trimming at V came to 2 bases and at J to 7 bases, leaving 9 bases not matched to a gene. Full variable domain (rest looked up from reference TRBV7-2 and TRBJ2-1): GAGVSQSPSNKVTEKGKDVELRCDPISGHTALYWYRQSLGQGLEFLIYFQGNSAPDKSGLPSDRFSAERTGGSVSTLTIQRTQQEDSAVYLCASSLTTLAGGINEQFFGPGTRLTVL.

This clonotype was seen more than once but under ten times. The gene calls are TRBV20-1 and TRBJ2-4, with D possibly being TRBD2 (5 bases). Near its end, the DNA agrees better with TRBJ2-7, so the J call may be wrong. This CDR3 comprises 11 residues. The germline V gene has CDR1 DFQATT and CDR2 SNEGSKA (reference sequence). The CDR3 DNA sequence: TGCAGTGCCGGGGATGCATACGAGCAGTACTTC. It specifies CSAGDAYEQYF.

This clonotype was seen only a few times. This sequence joins TRBV6-2 or TRBV6-3 and TRBJ2-3; D call uncertain. The CDR3 sequence is 11 residues long. The V gene's germline CDR1 is MNHEY and CDR2 SVGEGT. V was clipped by 6 bases and J by 10 bases, with 11 bases between them. CDR3 in DNA: TGTGCCAGCAGCCAGGCGAGCGCGCAGTATTTT. It yields the protein CASSQASAQYF.

This clonotype was counted only a few times. The chain carries TRBV10-3 and TRBJ2-1, with D possibly matching TRBD1 (7 bases). The CDR3 is 13 residues long. V lost 8 bases and J 4 bases, leaving 12 bases between the germline ends. Germline V CDR1 and CDR2: ENHRY, SYGVKD. CDR3 in DNA: TGTGCCATCGGGGGGACAGATTACAATGAGCAGTTCTTC. Protein product: CAIGGTDYNEQFF.

This clonotype was picked up a small number of times. CDR3 loop: CASSHGAITDTQYF. CDR3 DNA sequence: TGCGCCAGCAGCCACGGGGCGATCACAGATACGCAGTATTTT. The rearrangement uses TRBV5-1 and TRBJ2-3, with D perhaps being TRBD1 or TRBD2 (5 bases each). Germline lookup yields CDR1 SGHRS and CDR2 YFSETQ. This CDR3 comprises 14 residues. Trimming cost V 4 bases and J 2 bases, with 11 bases left between them.

The V and J genes are TRBV10-3 and TRBJ2-7; 8 nucleotides line up with TRBD1. This CDR3 is built from 14 residues. Trimming cost V 6 bases and J 5 bases; bases outside gene matches: 9. The germline CDR1 and CDR2 sequences are ENHRY and SYGVKD. CDR3 sequence reads: CAIRPGQVIDEQYF. In DNA, the CDR3 is TGTGCCATCAGGCCGGGACAGGTGATTGACGAGCAGTACTTC.

About this clonotype itself: The junction and the germline gene differ at one end; a read error may be behind it. The chain links TRBV20-1 to TRBJ2-1; 7 bases agree with TRBD2. This CDR3 is built from 14 residues. The germline V gene has CDR1 DFQATT and CDR2 SNEGSKA (reference sequence). DNA for the CDR3: TGCAGTGCTGGAGAGCGGGGAAAATACAATGAGCAGTTCTTC. It encodes CSAGERGKYNEQFF.

DNA for the CDR3: TGTGCCAGCAGCCACGGGACGGAAACTTACACCGGGGAGCTGTTTTTT. This encodes CASSHGTETYTGELFF. The chain is built from TRBV3-1 and TRBJ2-2; D might be TRBD1 or TRBD2, each matching 5 bases. V was shortened by 3 bases and J by 3 bases, with 14 bases between the two germline ends. The CDR3 consists of 16 residues. Germline V gene sequence: CDR1 LGHDT, CDR2 YNNKEL (reference sequence). The variable domain in full, with the rest retrieved from reference TRBV3-1 and TRBJ2-2, is DTAVSQTPKYLVTQMGNDKSIKCEQNLGHDTMYWYKQDSKKFLKIMFSYNNKELIINETVPNRFSPKSPDKAHLNLHINSLELGDSAVYFCASSHGTETYTGELFFGEGSRLTVL.

This clonotype was found a few times. The V and J genes are TRBV2 and TRBJ2-1, with D perhaps matching TRBD1 (6 bases). CDR1 and CDR2 (germline): SNHLY, FYNNEI. V was cut by 5 bases and J by 10 bases, with 12 bases left in between. The CDR3 runs to 12 residues. Here the CDR3 DNA reads TGTGCCAGCAGTATACAGGGCTGGGAGCAGTTCTTC. Protein product: CASSIQGWEQFF.